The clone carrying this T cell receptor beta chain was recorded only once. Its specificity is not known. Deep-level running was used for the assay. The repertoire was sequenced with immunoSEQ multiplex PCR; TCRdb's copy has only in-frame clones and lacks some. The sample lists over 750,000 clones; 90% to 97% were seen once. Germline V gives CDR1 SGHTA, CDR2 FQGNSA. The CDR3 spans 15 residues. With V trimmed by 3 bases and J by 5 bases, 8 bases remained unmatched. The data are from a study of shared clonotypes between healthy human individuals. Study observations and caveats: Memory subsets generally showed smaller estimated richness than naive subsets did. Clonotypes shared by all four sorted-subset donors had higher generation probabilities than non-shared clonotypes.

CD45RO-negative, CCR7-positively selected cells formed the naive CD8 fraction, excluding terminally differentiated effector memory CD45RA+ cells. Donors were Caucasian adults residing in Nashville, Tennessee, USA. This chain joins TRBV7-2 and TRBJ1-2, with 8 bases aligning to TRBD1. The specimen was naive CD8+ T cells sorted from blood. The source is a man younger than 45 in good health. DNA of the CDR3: TGTGCCAGCAGCTTGCCGGGACAGGCGATATATGGCTACACCTTC. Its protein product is CASSLPGQAIYGYTF.